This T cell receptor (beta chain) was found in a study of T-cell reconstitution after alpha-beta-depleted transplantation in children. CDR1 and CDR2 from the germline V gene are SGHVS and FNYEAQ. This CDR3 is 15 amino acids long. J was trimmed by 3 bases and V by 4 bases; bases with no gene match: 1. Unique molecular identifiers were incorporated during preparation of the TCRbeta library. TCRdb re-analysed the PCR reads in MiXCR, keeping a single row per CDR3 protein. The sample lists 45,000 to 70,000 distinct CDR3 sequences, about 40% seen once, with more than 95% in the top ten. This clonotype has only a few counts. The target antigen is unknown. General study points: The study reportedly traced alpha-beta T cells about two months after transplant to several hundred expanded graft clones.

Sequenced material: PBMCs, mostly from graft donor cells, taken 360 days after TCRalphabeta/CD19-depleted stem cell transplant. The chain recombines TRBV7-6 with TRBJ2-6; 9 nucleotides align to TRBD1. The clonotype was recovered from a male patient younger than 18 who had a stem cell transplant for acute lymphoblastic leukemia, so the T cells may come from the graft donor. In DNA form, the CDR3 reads TGTGCCAGCAGCTCGACAGGGGGTGGGGCCAACGTCCTGACTTTC. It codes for CASSSTGGGANVLTF. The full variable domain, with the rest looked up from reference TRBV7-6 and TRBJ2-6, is GAGVSQSPRYKVTKRGQDVALRCDPISGHVSLYWYRQALGQGPEFLTYFNYEAQQDKSGLPNDRFSAERPEGSISTLTIQRTEQRDSAMYRCASSSTGGGANVLTFGAGSRLTVL.